This entry is about one T cell receptor (beta chain). The antigen is unknown. V lost 3 bases and J lost 3, with 12 bases in between. This CDR3 has 15 residues. Per germline, CDR1 KGHSH and CDR2 LQKENI. The sample originates from a study of cytomegalovirus exposure and HLA in healthy donors. Study-wide findings and caveats: Cytomegalovirus association was listed for roughly 160 TCR beta chains. TCR beta sequences reportedly predicted most subjects' HLA-A and HLA-B alleles accurately.

60 Vbeta and 13 Jbeta primers were used in PCR. Some clones are missing from TCRdb's copy, which holds only in-frame ones; the method was immunoSEQ multiplex PCR. This sample carries approximately 120,000 clones, 60% to 75% of them seen once, and the ten largest clones take 4% to 5%. This chain uses TRBV18 with TRBJ2-1; D perhaps matches TRBD2 (6 bases). The material sequenced was PBMCs. The receptor's source is a woman aged 50 to 60 in good health and CMV-seropositive. The CDR3 loop is CASSPRDSIYNEQFF. As DNA, the CDR3 is TGTGCCAGCTCACCCCGGGACTCAATCTACAATGAGCAGTTCTTC.